The next 23 T cell receptor beta chains were all read from a single sample in a study of blood T cell repertoires in COVID-19. Method: immunoSEQ multiplex PCR; TCRdb's copy keeps in-frame clones and lacks some. In the table there are fewer than 500,000 clones, more than 75% of which are singletons. The sample comprised peripheral blood. The receptors stem from a human donor with acute or convalescent COVID-19. The donor label of this sample is uncertain.

The chain has TRBV6-6 and TRBJ1-4, with a tentative D call TRBD1 (6 bases). V dropped 2 bases and J dropped 11 bases, with 15 bases sitting between them. Germline CDR1 and CDR2: MNHNY and SVGAGI (reference sequence). The CDR3 extends over 14 amino acids. CDR3 in amino acids: CASSYVQGDGKLFF. DNA of the CDR3: TGTGCCAGCAGTTACGTACAGGGAGACGGGAAACTGTTTTTT.

Concerning this clone itself: Other DNA sequences within the sample encode an identical CDR3. The rearrangement links TRBV5-1 to TRBJ1-3, with TRBD1 matching 7 bases. Trimming at V came to 3 bases and at J to 0 bases, leaving 9 bases not matched to a gene. CDR3 length: 17 residues. Germline CDR1 reads SGHRS; CDR2 reads YFSETQ. The chain's CDR3 is CASSSYRGGSSGNTIYF. CDR3 DNA sequence: TGCGCCAGCAGCTCCTACAGGGGCGGTAGCTCTGGAAACACCATATATTTT.

This clone came up a few times. The chain recombines TRBV2 with TRBJ2-1, with D possibly TRBD2 on 5 matching bases. The CDR3 totals 15 residues. Germline V gene lookup returns CDR1 SNHLY and CDR2 FYNNEI. Trimming pared 6 bases from V and 0 bases from J, leaving 12 bases between. The CDR3 DNA follows: TGTGCCAGCAGCGGAGAGGGCGGCTCCTACAATGAGCAGTTCTTC. This translates into CASSGEGGSYNEQFF.

The chain links TRBV7-2 to TRBJ1-2, with D possibly being TRBD1 (5 bases). Germline V CDR1 and CDR2: SGHTA, FQGNSA. Between the trimmed V and J ends, which lost 5 bases and 5 bases, there was a span of 15 bases. The CDR3 totals 14 residues. In nucleotides, the CDR3 is TGTGCCAGCAGCCAACCCCAGGGTCGTTATGGCTACACCTTC. Translation: CASSQPQGRYGYTF.

The rearrangement links TRBV28 to TRBJ1-5; 12 nucleotides agree with TRBD1. In germline, CDR1 is MDHEN, CDR2 SYDVKM. V was clipped by 3 bases and J by 6 bases; unmatched bases: 3. This CDR3 has 15 amino acids. CDR3 nucleotide sequence: TGTGCCAGCAGTTTCGGGACAGGGGGCGGTCAGCCCCAGCATTTT. Protein sequence: CASSFGTGGGQPQHF.

The J gene is TRBJ2-7, the V gene TRBV28, with TRBD1 matching over 9 bases. V lost 4 bases and J lost 2; bases outside the gene matches: 9. CDR3 length equals 16 residues. Germline CDR1 MDHEN, CDR2 SYDVKM. CDR3: CASSSPRDRATYEQYF. The CDR3 nucleotides are TGTGCCAGCAGTTCCCCCCGGGACAGGGCAACCTACGAGCAGTACTTC.

This chain links TRBV2 with TRBJ1-6; 7 nucleotides align to TRBD1. The CDR3 covers 15 residues. V dropped 7 bases and J dropped 8; count of bases not matched to a gene: 11. Looked up from germline, CDR1 is SNHLY and CDR2 is FYNNEI. This CDR3 is CASTHDRVGDSPLHF. The CDR3 nucleotides are TGTGCCAGCACCCATGACAGGGTGGGTGATTCACCCCTCCACTTT.

V gene TRBV5-1 combines with J gene TRBJ1-4, with 9 bases identical to TRBD1. The V gene's germline CDR1 is SGHRS and CDR2 YFSETQ. There are 18 residues in the CDR3. V shed 3 bases and J 0 bases; nucleotides not matched to a gene: 9. CDR3 sequence (DNA): TGCGCCAGCAGCTCAACCGGGACAGGGTACCCAACTAATGAAAAACTGTTTTTT. Translation gives CASSSTGTGYPTNEKLFF.

The chain recombines TRBV6-5 with TRBJ1-5; D remains ambiguous. V lost 2 bases and J lost 10, with 15 bases in between. Per the germline V gene, CDR1 is MNHEY and CDR2 is SVGAGI. CDR3 length: 14 residues. CDR3 region: CASSYERLRGPQHF. The DNA of the CDR3 is TGTGCCAGCAGTTACGAGAGGTTACGTGGTCCCCAGCATTTT.

CDR3 in amino acids: CASSQSGTTGLANYGYTF. CDR3 DNA: TGTGCCAGCAGCCAATCGGGGACGACAGGGCTAGCTAACTATGGCTACACCTTC. The chain combines TRBV16 with TRBJ1-2, with TRBD1 identical over 7 bases. The length of the CDR3 is 18 residues. J gave up 0 bases and V 0 bases, and 10 bases lay outside the gene matches. Germline assignment: CDR1 KGHSY and CDR2 FQNENV. Variable domain in full (rest from reference TRBV16 and TRBJ1-2): GEEVAQTPKHLVRGEGQKAKLYCAPIKGHSYVFWYQQVLKNEFKFLISFQNENVFDETGMPKERFSAKCLPNSPCSLEIQATKLEDSAVYFCASSQSGTTGLANYGYTFGSGTRLTVV.

The rearrangement links TRBV5-1 to TRBJ2-3, with 8 bases that match TRBD2. Germline CDR1 and CDR2: SGHRS and YFSETQ. The CDR3 consists of 15 residues. V lost 3 bases, J lost 0 bases, and 3 bases stayed unmatched. In DNA form, the CDR3 reads TGCGCCAGCAGCTGGGGACTAGGTAGCACAGATACGCAGTATTTT. Amino acids: CASSWGLGSTDTQYF.

This clone was counted between two and nine times. The rearrangement links TRBV14 to TRBJ2-2; D is unresolved. This CDR3 region has 14 residues. Germline CDR1 SGHDN, CDR2 FVKESK. The V gene lost 4 bases and the J gene lost 2 bases, with 8 bases spanning the gap. The CDR3 nucleotides read TGTGCCAGCAGCCTGACTGTTAACACCGGGGAGCTGTTTTTT. Amino acid sequence: CASSLTVNTGELFF. Combining the CDR3 with reference TRBV14 and TRBJ2-2 gives the whole variable domain EAGVTQFPSHSVIEKGQTVTLRCDPISGHDNLYWYRRVMGKEIKFLLHFVKESKQDESGMPNNRFLAERTGGTYSTLKVQPAELEDSGVYFCASSLTVNTGELFFGEGSRLTVL.

The chain uses TRBV7-9 and TRBJ2-2, with TRBD2 matching 7 bases. Germline V CDR1 and CDR2: SEHNR, FQNEAQ (reference sequence). The CDR3 loop spans 14 amino acids. V dropped 11 bases and J dropped 0; count of bases not matched to a gene: 6. In DNA form, the CDR3 reads TGTGCCTTCCGGGGAGGGCCGAACACCGGGGAGCTGTTTTTT. Its translation: CAFRGGPNTGELFF.

This chain joins TRBV6-2 or TRBV6-3 and TRBJ1-4; a possible D gene is TRBD1 (5 bases). V was trimmed by 5 bases and J by 7 bases, leaving 17 bases between them. The V gene's germline CDR1 is MNHEY and CDR2 SVGEGT. The CDR3 extends over 15 amino acids. CDR3 in amino acids: CASSDHGGDREKLFF. The CDR3 DNA is TGTGCCAGCAGTGACCACGGGGGGGATCGTGAAAAACTGTTTTTT.

This clone was seen a handful of times. The rearrangement links TRBV12-3 or TRBV12-4 to TRBJ1-2; 7 bases fit TRBD1. The CDR3 covers 13 residues. The junction had 6 bases not matched to a gene; V was cut back by 3 bases and J by 8 bases. The CDR3 region has the DNA TGTGCCAGCAGTTTTGAGGGGGCAGAGGGCTACACCTTC. Residues: CASSFEGAEGYTF.

This chain links TRBV18 with TRBJ1-1; D call uncertain. V was clipped by 0 bases and J by 4 bases, with 12 bases between them. There are 15 residues in the CDR3. Germline CDR1 reads KGHSH; CDR2 reads LQKENI. For the CDR3, the DNA is TGTGCCAGCTCACCACCGTCGTTATCAGGCACTGAAGCTTTCTTT. Its protein is CASSPPSLSGTEAFF.

The chain carries TRBV20-1 and TRBJ2-3; TRBD1 agrees at 7 bases. Germline assignment: CDR1 DFQATT and CDR2 SNEGSKA (reference sequence). With 6 bases clipped from V and 9 bases from J, the junction kept 6 bases outside the gene matches. The CDR3 covers 11 residues. CDR3 in DNA: TGCAGTGCCATGGACAGGTCAACGCAGTATTTT. Translated, it gives CSAMDRSTQYF.

This sequence joins TRBV5-6 and TRBJ1-1, with 7 bases identical to TRBD1. Per the germline V gene, CDR1 is SGHDT and CDR2 is YYEEEE. The CDR3 contains 13 residues. V lost 0 bases to trimming and J lost 7 bases; unmatched junction nucleotides: 3. CDR3 protein: CASSLGGQYEAFF. The CDR3 DNA follows: TGTGCCAGCAGCTTGGGGGGACAGTATGAAGCTTTCTTT.

As to this clone: Different DNA sequences within this sample yield the same CDR3. The rearrangement links TRBV29-1 to TRBJ2-1; D is unresolved. The germline V and J ends were trimmed by 1 base and 0 bases, with 7 bases remaining between them. In germline, CDR1 is SQVTM, CDR2 ANQGSEA. This CDR3 comprises 14 residues. DNA of the CDR3: TGCAGCGTTGAAGGCGAGGTCTCCTACAATGAGCAGTTCTTC. Translated, it gives CSVEGEVSYNEQFF.

The chain carries TRBV7-8 and TRBJ2-7, with D possibly TRBD1 on 7 matching bases. V was shortened by 5 bases and J by 2 bases, with 13 bases between the two germline ends. CDR1 is SGHVS and CDR2 is FQNEAQ in the germline V gene. There are 14 residues in the CDR3. As DNA, the CDR3 is TGTGCCAGCAGCCCCAGGGGGGAAGCCTACGAGCAGTACTTC. This gives the protein CASSPRGEAYEQYF. The entire variable domain, with the rest obtained from reference TRBV7-8 and TRBJ2-7, is as follows: GAGVSQSPRYKVAKRGQDVALRCDPISGHVSLFWYQQALGQGPEFLTYFQNEAQLDKSGLPSDRFFAERPEGSVSTLKIQRTQQEDSAVYLCASSPRGEAYEQYFGPGTRLTVT.

In this sample, this clone turned up a few times. The rearrangement joins TRBV3-1 (or the pseudogene TRBV3-2) to TRBJ2-1; 10 bases match TRBD2. The CDR3 loop spans 16 amino acids. Per the germline V gene, CDR1 is LGHDT and CDR2 is YNNKEL (reference sequence). V was clipped by 4 bases and J by 4 bases; unmatched bases: 7. CDR3 DNA: TGTGCCAGCAGCCGCCATCTAGCGGGGGAATACAATGAGCAGTTCTTC. Residues: CASSRHLAGEYNEQFF.

The chain uses TRBV4-1 and TRBJ1-2; D gene unclear. Germline loops: CDR1 MGHRA, CDR2 YSYEKL. Deletions cut 1 base from V and 4 bases from J, with 13 bases between. This CDR3 contains 15 residues. This CDR3 is CASSQAPTEPYGYTF. CDR3 sequence (DNA): TGCGCCAGCAGCCAAGCACCTACAGAACCCTATGGCTACACCTTC.

The V gene is TRBV7-2, the J gene TRBJ2-2, with TRBD1 identical over 9 bases. CDR1 and CDR2 (germline): SGHTA, FQGNSA. J gave up 4 bases and V 2 bases, and 5 bases lay outside the gene matches. This CDR3 is built from 16 residues. The CDR3 here is CASSLTETGGTGELFF. The CDR3 region has the DNA TGTGCCAGCAGCTTAACGGAGACAGGGGGCACCGGGGAGCTGTTTTTT.